This is a list of T cell receptor beta chains from one sample in a study of T cell changes during pregnancy in multiple sclerosis. The method was immunoSEQ multiplex PCR; TCRdb's version includes in-frame clones alone and lacks a portion of them. The sample shows tens of thousands of clones, about 91% of them seen only once. Sequenced here: CD4+ T cells from peripheral blood mononuclear cells, sampled in the second trimester of pregnancy. Source of these receptors: a female donor with multiple sclerosis, enrolled in a pregnancy study. Both conserved end residues are part of each CDR3. A D gene is named only where the DNA matches it firmly. Part of the rows lack a size; the others show once, few, many or a class for expanded clones.

CDR3 | DNA | D | J | size | V
CASSYRDRAIATNEKLFF | TGTGCCAGCAGCTACCGGGACAGGGCCATTGCAACTAATGAAAAACTGTTTTTT | TRBD1 | TRBJ1-4 | once | TRBV5-6
CASSELRNTEAFF | TGTGCCAGCAGTGAACTCAGGAACACTGAAGCTTTCTTT | . | TRBJ1-1 | . | TRBV6-1
CASSPGGQGRADTQYF | TGTGCCAGCAGCCCGGGGGGACAGGGGCGAGCAGATACGCAGTATTTT | TRBD1 | TRBJ2-3 | . | TRBV28
CASSFRLDSYNEQFF | TGTGCCAGCAGCTTCCGACTAGACTCCTACAATGAGCAGTTCTTC | . | TRBJ2-1 | once | TRBV7-2
CASSQDGRQGHYGYTF | TGTGCCAGCAGCCAAGATGGTCGGCAGGGTCACTATGGCTACACCTTC | . | TRBJ1-2 | . | TRBV4-2
CASSSLGPPGETQYF | TGTGCCAGCAGCTCTTTAGGGCCCCCGGGGGAGACCCAGTACTTC | . | TRBJ2-5 | . | TRBV5-6
CASSLEVGVNTGELFF | TGTGCCAGCAGCTTGGAAGTGGGAGTTAACACCGGGGAGCTGTTTTTT | . | TRBJ2-2 | . | TRBV5-4
CASSSAGTGINYGYTF | TGTGCCAGCAGCTCGGCCGGGACAGGGATTAACTATGGCTACACCTTC | TRBD1 | TRBJ1-2 | . | TRBV5-4
CASSEGTGSNQPQHF | TGCGCCAGCAGCGAAGGGACAGGCAGCAATCAGCCCCAGCATTTT | TRBD1 | TRBJ1-5 | . | TRBV5-1
CASSLFPPGRQGEAKNIQYF | TGTGCCAGCAGTTTATTCCCCCCCGGTCGACAGGGGGAAGCCAAAAACATTCAGTACTTC | TRBD1 | TRBJ2-4 | . | TRBV27
CASSSRQNTEAFF | TGTGCCAGCAGCTCGAGACAGAACACTGAAGCTTTCTTT | . | TRBJ1-1 | . | TRBV13
CASRGQGAAGANVLTF | TGTGCCAGCAGGGGACAGGGGGCGGCTGGGGCCAACGTCCTGACTTTC | TRBD1 | TRBJ2-6 | . | TRBV6-6
CASSSLTSGPLLYKYF | TGTGCCAGCAGCTCCCTGACTAGCGGTCCCCTCCTATATAAGTATTTT | . | TRBJ2-3 | . | TRBV12-1
CASSEGRTTNSPLHF | TGTGCCAGCAGTGAAGGACGGACTACTAATTCACCCCTCCACTTT | . | TRBJ1-6 | few | TRBV2
CASSEGGTSTDTQYF | TGTGCCAGCAGTGAAGGGGGGACTAGCACAGATACGCAGTATTTT | . | TRBJ2-3 | . | TRBV6-1
CASSLGSNYGYTF | TGCGCCAGCAGCTTGGGTAGTAACTATGGCTACACCTTC | . | TRBJ1-2 | . | TRBV5-1